These T cell receptor beta chains were read from a single sample in a study of control samples from healthy donors and cancer patients. Data came from immunoSEQ multiplex PCR; TCRdb stores just in-frame clones and leaves some out. This table has 80,000 or so clones, around 92% appearing once. Sequencing was done on a sample of blood. Receptors were obtained from a woman between 55 and 75 years old in good health. Both conserved end residues are part of each CDR3. Fields, in order: V gene, J gene, clone size, D gene, CDR3 protein, CDR3 DNA. A D gene is named only where the DNA matches it firmly. Some rows mark clone size as missing; the rest say once, few, many or name a class of expanded clone.

TRBV18	TRBJ1-4	-	TRBD1	CASSPAGGLFF	TGTGCCAGCTCACCGGCAGGGGGGCTGTTTTTT
TRBV6-5	TRBJ2-7	-	TRBD2	CASSYSERGLSYEQYF	TGTGCCAGCAGTTACTCGGAGCGGGGACTCTCCTACGAGCAGTACTTC
TRBV30	TRBJ2-7	-	TRBD2	CAWASGAYEQYF	TGTGCCTGGGCTAGCGGAGCTTACGAGCAGTACTTC
TRBV24-1	TRBJ2-5	-	TRBD2	CATSDDGGGETQYF	TGTGCCACCAGTGATGACGGGGGAGGGGAGACCCAGTACTTC
TRBV6-5	TRBJ1-1	-	-	CASSYSPLRNTEAFF	TGTGCCAGCAGTTACTCTCCCCTTCGGAACACTGAAGCTTTCTTT
TRBV9	TRBJ2-2	-	TRBD2	CASSVRGAGAVTGELFF	TGTGCCAGCAGCGTAAGGGGAGCGGGAGCGGTAACCGGGGAGCTGTTTTTT
TRBV7-8	TRBJ2-3	-	-	CASSQEFGWSDTQYF	TGTGCCAGCAGCCAGGAATTTGGTTGGTCAGATACGCAGTATTTT
TRBV28	TRBJ1-5	-	-	CASSLGLLGNQPQHF	TGTGCCAGCAGTTTGGGGTTGCTGGGGAATCAGCCCCAGCATTTT
TRBV11-2	TRBJ2-2	few	TRBD2	CASSSSIVGGRAYGELFF	TGTGCCAGCAGCTCCTCTATTGTAGGCGGGAGGGCCTACGGGGAGCTGTTTTTT
TRBV27	TRBJ2-3	-	-	CASSSRGTSTDTQYF	TGTGCCAGCAGTTCCCGAGGGACTAGCACAGATACGCAGTATTTT
TRBV6-6	TRBJ2-7	-	-	CASSFYLSRSSYEQYF	TGTGCCAGCAGTTTCTACCTCTCCCGGAGCTCCTACGAGCAGTACTTC
TRBV6-5	TRBJ1-5	-	-	CASSYSKNSNQPQHF	TGTGCCAGCAGTTACTCTAAGAATAGCAATCAGCCCCAGCATTTT
TRBV10-1	TRBJ2-7	few	TRBD1	CASSESSRGPYEQYF	TGCGCCAGCAGTGAGTCTAGCAGGGGGCCCTACGAGCAGTACTTC
TRBV19	TRBJ1-5	-	TRBD1	CASSKGQGDRQPQHF	TGTGCCAGTAGCAAGGGGCAGGGGGATCGGCAGCCCCAGCATTTT
TRBV27	TRBJ1-2	-	TRBD1	CASSPGTGASSYGYTF	TGTGCCAGCAGTCCGGGGACAGGGGCTTCAAGCTATGGCTACACCTTC
TRBV20-1	TRBJ1-1	few	-	CSASSVMNTEAFF	TGCAGTGCTAGTTCCGTCATGAACACTGAAGCTTTCTTT
TRBV2	TRBJ1-5	-	-	CASSEAIPGVHQPQHF	TGTGCCAGCAGTGAAGCAATACCAGGGGTTCATCAGCCCCAGCATTTT
TRBV5-4	TRBJ1-2	-	-	CASSLWSGRAYGYTF	TGTGCCAGCAGCTTGTGGTCGGGGCGGGCCTATGGCTACACCTTC
TRBV10-3	TRBJ2-1	-	-	CAISEQVILRNNEQFF	TGTGCCATCAGTGAACAGGTAATCCTACGGAACAATGAGCAGTTCTTC
TRBV6-2/TRBV6-3	TRBJ1-1	few	TRBD1	CASSGTAKNTEAFF	TGTGCCAGCAGCGGGACAGCAAAAAACACTGAAGCTTTCTTT
TRBV4-1	TRBJ2-1	-	TRBD2	CASSQLAGHNEQFF	TGCGCCAGCAGCCAATTAGCGGGACACAATGAGCAGTTCTTC
TRBV6-5	TRBJ2-5	once	TRBD2	CASTQLSGNKETQYF	TGTGCCAGCACCCAACTTAGCGGGAACAAAGAGACCCAGTACTTC
TRBV27	TRBJ1-1	-	-	CASSLLRAGNTEAFF	TGTGCCAGCAGTTTATTGAGGGCTGGGAACACTGAAGCTTTCTTT